This T cell receptor (beta chain) was observed in a study of T cells in Graves' hyperthyroidism and ophthalmopathy. Points from the study as a whole: Before onset, by a median of 6.5 months, the model predicted ophthalmopathy.

Trimming took off 6 bases at V and 6 bases at J, with 15 bases between the two ends. The CDR3 contains 14 residues. Germline CDR1 reads MNHNS; CDR2 reads SASEGT. Amplification yielded TCR beta CDR3 regions, with RNA transcripts as the source. First-round RT-PCR targeting the TCR CDR3 was performed with the HTBI primer set. TCRdb recomputed calls from the multiplex PCR reads with MiXCR, one row per CDR3 protein. The sample records more than 300,000 distinct CDR3 sequences, roughly 14% being singletons. The table lists this clonotype with many counts. Antigen specificity is unknown. The study included ophthalmopathy patients with Clinical Activity Score at least 3, NOSPECS grade at least 4 and duration under 3 months. Each 10 ml fresh peripheral blood draw supplied the PBMCs.

This TCR derives from a woman under 40 with Graves' ophthalmopathy. The specimen was blood. This chain connects TRBV6-1 to TRBJ2-1, with D unclear. The CDR3 coding sequence is TGTGCCAGCAGGTACGATTACGGACCCAATGAGCAGTTCTTC. This translates into CASRYDYGPNEQFF.